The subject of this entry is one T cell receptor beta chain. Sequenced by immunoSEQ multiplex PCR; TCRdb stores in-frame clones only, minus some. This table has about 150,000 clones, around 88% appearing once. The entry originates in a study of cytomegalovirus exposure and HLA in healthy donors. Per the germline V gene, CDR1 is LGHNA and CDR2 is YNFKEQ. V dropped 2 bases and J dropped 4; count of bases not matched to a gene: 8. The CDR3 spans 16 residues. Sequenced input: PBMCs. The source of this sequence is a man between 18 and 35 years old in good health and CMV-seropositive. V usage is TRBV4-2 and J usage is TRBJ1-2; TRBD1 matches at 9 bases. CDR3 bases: TGTGCCAGCAGCCAACAGGACAGGGGCTTACCCTATGGCTACACCTTC. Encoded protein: CASSQQDRGLPYGYTF.